The subject of this entry is one T cell receptor beta chain. Its antigen is currently unknown. This record belongs to a study of cytomegalovirus exposure and HLA in healthy donors. General study results and limits: TCR sequences were mostly rare, though some public TCRs occurred in many donors.

Sequenced by immunoSEQ multiplex PCR; TCRdb stores in-frame clones only, minus some. The profile shows around 300,000 clones, 70% to 90% of them singletons. The origin of this receptor is a woman aged 18-35 years in good health and CMV-seronegative. Sequenced input: PBMCs.

The CDR3 DNA is TGTGCCAGCAGCCCGACAGGGGGCCCCTACGAGCAGTACTTC. Protein: CASSPTGGPYEQYF. V is TRBV7-8 and J is TRBJ2-7; 10 bases line up with TRBD1. Losses at the gene ends were 5 bases for V and 2 bases for J; bases not matched to a gene: 3. The germline gives CDR1 SGHVS, CDR2 FQNEAQ. CDR3 length: 14 amino acids.